This T cell receptor (beta chain) was captured in a study of beta chain features in type 1 diabetes. Study-wide background: Taken together, all samples contributed some 100 million examined sorted cells.

Notes on the study in general: Compared with healthy donors, patients appeared to share more similar naive, central memory and regulatory TCRB repertoires. Lower insertion and higher deletion counts appeared at VDJ junctions in type 1 diabetes patients.

Expressed TCRB transcripts were sequenced, since all the RNA that had been isolated was reverse transcribed. Assay used: immunoSEQ multiplex PCR; TCRdb lists only in-frame clones, some missing. Among over 500,000 clones listed, 15% were seen once. CD4+ naive, central memory, regulatory and stem cell-like memory cells were sorted via CD45RO/CCR7/CD25/CD127/CD95/CD27. This clone has more than one count but fewer than ten. The target antigen is unknown. Trimming left V 6 bases short and J 6 bases short, with 16 bases between. The CDR3 spans 14 residues. Germline CDR1 MNHEY, CDR2 SVGAGI. Material: naive CD4+ T cells from blood. The chain recombines TRBV6-5 with TRBJ2-3; perhaps TRBD2 as D (5 bases). This TCR was recovered from a man aged 18-30 years in good health. The CDR3 here is CASSGRRSVDTQYF. In DNA, the CDR3 is TGTGCCAGCAGCGGACGGAGGTCCGTTGATACGCAGTATTTT.